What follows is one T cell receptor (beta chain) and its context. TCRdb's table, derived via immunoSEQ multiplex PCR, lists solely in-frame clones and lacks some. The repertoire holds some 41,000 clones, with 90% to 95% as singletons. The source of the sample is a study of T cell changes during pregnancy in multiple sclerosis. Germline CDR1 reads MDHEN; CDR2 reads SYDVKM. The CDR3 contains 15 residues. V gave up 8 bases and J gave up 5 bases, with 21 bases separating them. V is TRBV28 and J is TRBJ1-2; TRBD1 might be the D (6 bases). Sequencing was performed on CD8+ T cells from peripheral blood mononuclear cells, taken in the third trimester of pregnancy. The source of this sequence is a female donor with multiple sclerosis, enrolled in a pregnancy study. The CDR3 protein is CASSRLLGAQYGYTF. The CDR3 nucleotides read TGTGCCAGCTCCCGTCTGCTGGGGGCGCAGTATGGCTACACCTTC.